A selection of T cell receptor beta chains follows, all from one sample in a study of ipilimumab plus nivolumab after autologous stem cell transplantation. Generated by immunoSEQ multiplex PCR, the TCRdb table keeps only in-frame clones and is missing some. The data hold about 16,000 clones, with about 65% observed a single time. The material was PBMCs, obtained in a trial of ipilimumab plus nivolumab as post-transplant consolidation. The receptors here all came from a male donor with diffuse large B-cell lymphoma. CDR3s include the opening cysteine and the closing phenylalanine or tryptophan. The order of the fields is D gene, J gene, V gene, clone size, CDR3 DNA, CDR3 protein. The D gene is left open where the match is weak. Not every row has a clone size; where given, it reads once, few, many or a size class.

>NA|TRBJ1-1|TRBV9|NA
TGTGCCAGCAGCGCCCAGGGATTCATGAACACTGAAGCTTTCTTT
CASSAQGFMNTEAFF
>NA|TRBJ2-5|TRBV9|few
TGTGCCAGCAGCGCCCGGGGGAGAGGCCCCGAGACCCAGTACTTC
CASSARGRGPETQYF
>NA|TRBJ1-1|TRBV6-5|NA
TGTGCCAGCAGTTACTCGCAGGGGACCGAAGCTTTCTTT
CASSYSQGTEAFF
>TRBD2|TRBJ2-5|TRBV10-1|once
TGCGCCAGCACCTCTAGGGGGACTAGCGGGAGGGTTAACTTC
CASTSRGTSGRVNF
>NA|TRBJ2-7|TRBV21-1|medium-sized
TGTGCCAGCAGCACTCCTCACCGGGCCGGCGAGCAGTACTTC
CASSTPHRAGEQYF
>TRBD1|TRBJ2-6|TRBV2|NA
TGTGCCAGCAGTGTTGGACAGGGGCTTACCGGGGCCAACGTCCTGACTTTC
CASSVGQGLTGANVLTF
>NA|TRBJ2-7|TRBV19|NA
TGTGCCAGTAGTACTGACCTTAGCTCCTACGAGCAGTACTTC
CASSTDLSSYEQYF
>TRBD1|TRBJ1-3|TRBV5-3|few
TGTGCCAGAACGGGGGACAGGGATTTCCTCTCTGGAAACACCATATATTTT
CARTGDRDFLSGNTIYF
>NA|TRBJ1-1|TRBV5-6|NA
TGTGCCAGCAGCTTAATGGAGGGGCTGACTTTCTTT
CASSLMEGLTFF
>NA|TRBJ2-1|TRBV7-9|NA
TGTGCCAGCAGCCGCGTGGGGGCTACGAATGAGCAGTTCTTC
CASSRVGATNEQFF
>NA|TRBJ2-3|TRBV4-1|NA
TGCGCCAGCAGCCAACTAAGGGCCGGGACTTTCGGGGGCACGCAGTATTTT
CASSQLRAGTFGGTQYF
>TRBD2|TRBJ2-1|TRBV6-1|NA
TGTGCCAGCAGTCCCATAGCGGGGGAAAACAATGAGCAGTTCTTC
CASSPIAGENNEQFF
>TRBD1|TRBJ2-5|TRBV25-1|NA
TGTGCCAGCAGTGGGATCCTGGACAGGGGTGGGGAGACCCAGTACTTC
CASSGILDRGGETQYF
>TRBD1|TRBJ1-2|TRBV18|NA
TGTGCCAGCTCCCCAAATTTACAGGGGGCCCCCTATGGCTACACCTTC
CASSPNLQGAPYGYTF
>NA|TRBJ2-1|TRBV7-9|NA
TGTGCCAGTAAAACGCACCGCTCCTACAATGAGCAGTTCTTC
CASKTHRSYNEQFF
>TRBD1|TRBJ1-6|TRBV27|NA
TGTGCCAGCAGTGAGAGGACAGGGTTTAATTCACCCCTCCACTTT
CASSERTGFNSPLHF
>TRBD2|TRBJ2-3|TRBV7-3|once
TGTGCCAGCAGCTTAGGAGCGGGAGGGCCTGCAGATACGCAGTATTTT
CASSLGAGGPADTQYF
>NA|TRBJ1-2|TRBV5-1|NA
TGCGCCAGCAGCTTGACACCAATAAACTATGGCTACACCTTC
CASSLTPINYGYTF
>TRBD1|TRBJ1-2|TRBV7-9|few
TGTGCCAGCAGCTGGACCATACCTGAACAGGGGGTTGGGGACTATGGCTACACCTTC
CASSWTIPEQGVGDYGYTF
>NA|TRBJ1-5|TRBV12-5|NA
TGTGCTAGTGGTTTGGGGCATCAGGGGTCTAATCAGCCCCAGCATTTT
CASGLGHQGSNQPQHF
>NA|TRBJ1-2|TRBV30|NA
TGTGCCTGGAGTGTTAACATTGGATATTACTATGGCTACACCTTC
CAWSVNIGYYYGYTF
>NA|TRBJ2-7|TRBV13|NA
TGTGCCAGCAGCTGGACTGGGGACTACGAGCAGTACTTC
CASSWTGDYEQYF
>NA|TRBJ2-1|TRBV21-1|NA
TGTGCCAGCACCTCCGTGATAGCGGGAAGTGAGCAGTTCTTC
CASTSVIAGSEQFF
>TRBD1|TRBJ2-3|TRBV19|NA
TGTGCCACGTCGGACAGGGGAAGCACAGATACGCAGTATTTT
CATSDRGSTDTQYF
>NA|TRBJ2-3|TRBV10-1|NA
TGCGCCAGCAGTGAGGGTAGGGCTACCACAGATACGCAGTATTTT
CASSEGRATTDTQYF
>NA|TRBJ2-7|TRBV6-6|NA
TGTGCCAGCAGTTTAGACACTAGACACGGGGAGCAGTACTTC
CASSLDTRHGEQYF
>NA|TRBJ2-5|TRBV7-3|NA
TGTGCCAGCAGCTTAGACGGCTCGATGGCCCAGTACTTC
CASSLDGSMAQYF
>NA|TRBJ2-7|TRBV18|NA
TGTGCCAGCTCGTTCGCTCGTAGTAGCGGAGTCTACGAGCAGTACTTC
CASSFARSSGVYEQYF
>NA|TRBJ2-5|TRBV6-1|NA
TGTGCCAGCAGTCCCCCGGGACTCTGGGAGACCCAGTACTTC
CASSPPGLWETQYF
>NA|TRBJ1-4|TRBV11-2|NA
TGTGCCAGCAGCTTAGGCTTCCCGGCGGCTAATGAAAAACTGTTTTTT
CASSLGFPAANEKLFF
>TRBD1|TRBJ2-3|TRBV19|few
TGTGCCAGTAGTACTTCGGGACAGGGCATTAACACAGATACGCAGTATTTT
CASSTSGQGINTDTQYF
>NA|TRBJ2-7|TRBV6-1|NA
TGTGCCAGCAGTGACCCCAACCCCAGCGAGCAGTACTTC
CASSDPNPSEQYF
>NA|TRBJ1-4|TRBV5-4|NA
TGTGCCAGCAGCCGGGATACAACTAATGAAAAACTGTTTTTT
CASSRDTTNEKLFF
>TRBD1|TRBJ1-5|TRBV19|NA
TGTGCCAGTAGTATAGGGACAGGGATCGGGCAGCCCCAGCATTTT
CASSIGTGIGQPQHF
>TRBD1|TRBJ2-7|TRBV10-3|NA
TGTGCCATCAGTGAGTTCACTCCGGGACAGGGCCTGGAGCAGTACTTC
CAISEFTPGQGLEQYF
>TRBD1|TRBJ1-1|TRBV5-5|once
TGTGCCAGCAGCGCCACAGGGGAATTCGGCACTGAAGCTTTCTTT
CASSATGEFGTEAFF
>NA|TRBJ2-7|TRBV19|NA
TGTGCCAGTAGTACTAGGGACTCCTCCTACGAGCAGTACTTC
CASSTRDSSYEQYF